Listed below are T cell receptor beta chains from one sample, sequenced in a study of cytomegalovirus exposure and HLA in healthy donors. TCRdb's copy holds only in-frame clones and misses some; the assay was immunoSEQ multiplex PCR. The sample carries around 140,000 clones, roughly 80% recorded once. Input material: PBMCs. These receptors all come from a woman between 25 and 40 years old in good health and CMV-seronegative. Each CDR3 is given with its conserved first and last residue.

j_gene	len	v_gene	CDR3aa
TRBJ1-5	15	TRBV30	CAWAPAGDGNQPQHF
TRBJ1-4	16	TRBV5-1	CASSLTGTTTNEKLFF
TRBJ2-2	16	TRBV7-6	CASSFKAIQNTGELFF
TRBJ2-7	11	TRBV29-1	CSVELSGWQYF
TRBJ2-2	17	TRBV12-5	CASGSTTLAGVTGELFF
TRBJ2-7	14	TRBV10-3	CAISGGTSGHEQYF
TRBJ1-4	15	TRBV19	CASSIIRGPNEKLFF
TRBJ2-1	12	TRBV11-2	CASSPRRAEQFF
TRBJ1-2	13	TRBV7-9	CASSLDPQGGYTF
TRBJ2-1	15	TRBV18	CASSPVGTSDNEQFF
TRBJ1-1	12	TRBV29-1	CSAPGSTTEAFF
TRBJ1-3	14	TRBV30	CAWGTGLSGNTIYF
TRBJ1-2	15	TRBV19	CASNDRSISLSGYTF
TRBJ2-1	15	TRBV28	CASSSGQRTRNEQFF
TRBJ1-5	15	TRBV6-5	CASSTGGLGNQPQHF
TRBJ1-1	15	TRBV6-5	CASSRVDRPDTEAFF
TRBJ2-7	16	TRBV12-5	CASGLVTGQGAYEQYF
TRBJ2-1	14	TRBV6-5	CASSSQGSYNEQFF
TRBJ1-1	15	TRBV9	CASSQNLGTAHEAFF
TRBJ2-3	16	TRBV5-4	CASSPGLAGGTDTQYF
TRBJ2-5	16	TRBV7-6	CASSRITTRVQETQYF
TRBJ1-1	13	TRBV4-1	CASSQVLARSAFF
TRBJ1-1	15	TRBV5-6	CASSLKGPGPVGAFF
TRBJ2-4	15	TRBV19	CASSYTGTGGNIQYF
TRBJ2-2	11	TRBV27	CASSFYGELFF
TRBJ2-1	15	TRBV19	CASSTLTSGSGEQFF
TRBJ1-1	12	TRBV12-5	CASGKRSTEAFF
TRBJ1-5	13	TRBV4-1	CASSPIGDQPQHF
TRBJ2-1	17	TRBV27	CASIGLAGGPGYNEQFF
TRBJ1-1	16	TRBV27	CASSPLSLTGGTEAFF
TRBJ1-1	15	TRBV19	CASTLESGMNTEAFF
TRBJ2-3	14	TRBV28	CASSFLQGQDTQYF
TRBJ2-1	13	TRBV27	CASSWDSRNEQFF
TRBJ1-5	14	TRBV18	CASSSMGQSQPQHF
TRBJ2-2	15	TRBV19	CASSPPSGGIGELFF